The 19 T cell receptor beta chains below all came from one sample that was sequenced in a study of blood T cell repertoires in COVID-19. Sequencing used immunoSEQ multiplex PCR; TCRdb keeps in-frame clones, though not all of them. In the table there are about 260,000 clones, approximately 86% of which are singletons. Sequenced input: peripheral blood. The origin of the receptors is a woman aged 55-69 years with COVID-19, enrolled during active disease.

Only one count was recorded for this clone. J is TRBJ2-7 and V is TRBV28, with 10 bases aligning to TRBD2. Trimming removed 7 bases from V and 3 bases from J; junction bases left unmatched: 9. This CDR3 comprises 15 residues. Germline V gene sequence: CDR1 MDHEN, CDR2 SYDVKM. The CDR3 loop reads CASTPGLAAFYEQYF. CDR3 DNA sequence: TGTGCCAGCACCCCTGGACTAGCGGCCTTCTACGAGCAGTACTTC.

The chain links TRBV5-4 to TRBJ2-1; 12 bases line up with TRBD1. Trimming at V came to 5 bases and at J to 6 bases, leaving 6 bases not matched to a gene. The CDR3 totals 15 residues. The germline CDR1 and CDR2 sequences are SGHNT and YYREEE (reference sequence). For the CDR3, the DNA is TGTGCCAGCAGGGCCGGGACAGGGGGCTTCAATGAGCAGTTCTTC. Translation gives CASRAGTGGFNEQFF.

V usage is TRBV5-1 and J usage is TRBJ1-6; 10 nucleotides match TRBD1. Germline V gene sequence: CDR1 SGHRS, CDR2 YFSETQ. V gave up 7 bases and J gave up 7 bases; unmatched junction bases: 2. The CDR3 length is 13 residues. The CDR3 DNA follows: TGCGCCAGCGGGACAGGGGTCAATTCACCCCTCCACTTT. Its protein is CASGTGVNSPLHF.

The rearrangement links TRBV14 to TRBJ1-2, with D uncertain. Trimming stripped 1 base from V and 14 bases from J, with 11 bases between. The CDR3 totals 11 residues. Germline V gives CDR1 SGHDN, CDR2 FVKESK. The DNA of the CDR3 is TGTGCCAGCAGCCAAGGTCTGGGCTTAACCTTC. Amino acid sequence: CASSQGLGLTF.

The chain employs TRBV19 and TRBJ1-2; tentative D call: TRBD1 (5 bases). The CDR3 length is 14 residues. Germline CDR1 reads LNHDA; CDR2 reads SQIVND (reference sequence). V shed 8 bases and J shed 4 bases, with 17 bases lying between them. CDR3 bases: TGTGCCAGTTTGGGGTTGGAAGGGGCCTATGGCTACACCTTC. As protein: CASLGLEGAYGYTF.

The chain joins TRBV28 to TRBJ1-2; 11 nucleotides match TRBD1. The CDR3 covers 12 residues. Germline CDR1 reads MDHEN; CDR2 reads SYDVKM. Trimming took 11 bases from V and 8 from J; bases not matched to a gene: 7. CDR3 region: CAGRTGGRGYTF. CDR3 coding DNA: TGTGCCGGTCGGACAGGGGGCAGGGGCTACACCTTC.

This clone was seen a few times. This rearrangement joins TRBV5-5 to TRBJ2-7, with 13 bases fitting TRBD2. The germline V gene has CDR1 SGHKS and CDR2 YYEKEE (reference sequence). Unmatched junction bases numbered 7, after V lost 4 bases and J lost 0 bases. This CDR3 has 17 residues. The CDR3 region has the DNA TGTGCCAGCAGCCACAGGACTAGCGGGAGCTCCTCCTACGAGCAGTACTTC. Its protein is CASSHRTSGSSSYEQYF.

The genes are TRBV28 and TRBJ2-1; TRBD1 might be the D (7 bases). The CDR3 has 14 residues. Per germline, CDR1 MDHEN and CDR2 SYDVKM. Trimming took off 2 bases at V and 8 bases at J, with 13 bases between the two ends. CDR3 sequence (DNA): TGTGCCAGCAGTTTAAGGCAGGGGGGAGATGAGCAGTTCTTC. It encodes CASSLRQGGDEQFF.

V and J are TRBV9 and TRBJ2-2; 9 bases agree with TRBD1. The V gene's germline CDR1 is SGDLS and CDR2 YYNGEE. The junction had 2 bases not matched to a gene; V was cut back by 0 bases and J by 5 bases. The CDR3 sequence is 15 residues long. CDR3 amino acids: CASSVAQGATGELFF. The CDR3 nucleotides are TGTGCCAGCAGCGTAGCACAGGGGGCGACCGGGGAGCTGTTTTTT.

The V gene is TRBV15, the J gene TRBJ1-2; 10 positions agree with TRBD1. The CDR3 totals 15 residues. V shed 3 bases, J shed 8 bases, and the junction held 9 bases outside the gene matches. In germline, CDR1 is LNHNV, CDR2 YYDKDF (reference sequence). The CDR3 region is CATSRDRGNVEGYTF. The CDR3 DNA reads as TGTGCCACCAGCAGGGACAGGGGGAACGTTGAGGGCTACACCTTC.

The chain uses TRBV27 and TRBJ1-5; possible D gene TRBD1, 6 bases. Germline lookup yields CDR1 MNHEY and CDR2 SMNVEV (reference sequence). V lost 6 bases and J 5 bases, leaving 14 bases between the germline ends. This CDR3 has 14 amino acids. CDR3: CASRTGGGDQPQHF. The CDR3 DNA reads TGTGCCAGCAGAACGGGGGGCGGGGATCAGCCCCAGCATTTT.

To note about this clone: This clone may be a read error of a much larger clone one base away. This specimen includes other DNA sequences encoding the same CDR3. The chain is built from TRBV27 and TRBJ1-1; 10 bases align to TRBD1. Germline V gene sequence: CDR1 MNHEY, CDR2 SMNVEV (reference sequence). V was pared by 3 bases and J by 6 bases, with 1 base of the junction left unmatched. The CDR3 contains 13 residues. This chain's CDR3 is CASSFGQGAEAFF. CDR3 in DNA: TGTGCCAGCAGTTTCGGACAGGGGGCTGAAGCTTTCTTT.

To note about this clone: Other DNA sequences of this sample code for an identical CDR3. J is TRBJ1-2 and V is TRBV28; D is uncertain. CDR3 length: 11 residues. V was cut by 3 bases and J by 4 bases, with 3 bases left in between. CDR1 is MDHEN and CDR2 is SYDVKM in the germline V gene. CDR3 coding DNA: TGTGCCAGCAGTTTTCGCTATGGCTACACCTTC. This sequence encodes CASSFRYGYTF.

The chain recombines TRBV18 with TRBJ2-7; the D gene is possibly TRBD2 (6 bases). The CDR3 loop spans 14 amino acids. Germline V gene lookup returns CDR1 KGHSH and CDR2 LQKENI. Between the trimmed V and J ends, which lost 3 bases and 5 bases, there was a span of 14 bases. This chain's CDR3 is CASSPVRGIDEQYF. Here the CDR3 DNA reads TGTGCCAGCTCACCGGTCCGCGGGATTGACGAGCAGTACTTC.

This clone was observed a single time. This CDR3 is also generated by other DNA sequences in the sample. V usage is TRBV4-3 and J usage is TRBJ2-7, with TRBD2 matching over 9 bases. The CDR3 loop spans 15 amino acids. The ends lost 1 base at V and 2 bases at J; junction bases unmatched: 3. The V gene's germline CDR1 is LGHNA and CDR2 YSLEER. CDR3 nucleotides: TGCGCCAGCAGCCAAGGGCTAGCGGGGACCTACGAGCAGTACTTC. Amino acids: CASSQGLAGTYEQYF.

The chain carries TRBV11-3 and TRBJ2-1; TRBD2 matches 12 bases. With V trimmed by 2 bases and J by 4 bases, 0 bases remained unmatched. This CDR3 region has 15 residues. The germline V gene encodes CDR1 SGHNT and CDR2 YENEEA. CDR3 in amino acids: CASSLLAGGYNEQFF. Written as DNA, the CDR3 is TGTGCCAGCAGCTTACTAGCGGGGGGGTACAATGAGCAGTTCTTC.

A few counts support this clone. The sample contains more than one DNA sequence encoding this CDR3. The chain carries TRBV9 and TRBJ2-6; possibly TRBD1 for D (6 bases). Germline assignment: CDR1 SGDLS and CDR2 YYNGEE. The CDR3 has 15 residues. V lost 1 base, J lost 1 base, and 6 bases lay in between. The CDR3 bases are TGTGCCAGCAGCGTAACAGGGTCTGGGGCCAACGTCCTGACTTTC. Protein product: CASSVTGSGANVLTF.

The rearrangement uses TRBV12-5 and TRBJ2-1; possibly TRBD1 for D (6 bases). Germline CDR1 reads LGHNT; CDR2 reads FRNRAP. This CDR3 contains 14 residues. V gave up 5 bases and J gave up 6 bases, with 14 bases separating them. The CDR3: CASGLRGGGNEQFF. CDR3 DNA sequence: TGTGCTAGTGGTCTACGAGGGGGTGGCAATGAGCAGTTCTTC.

The chain joins TRBV18 to TRBJ2-5; the match to TRBD1 covers 7 bases. J was trimmed by 1 base and V by 8 bases; bases with no gene match: 4. The CDR3 extends over 13 amino acids. Germline V gene data show CDR1 as KGHSH and CDR2 as LQKENI. Here the CDR3 reads CASARQGQETQYF. CDR3 nucleotides: TGTGCCAGCGCCCGACAGGGCCAAGAGACCCAGTACTTC.